This T cell receptor beta chain was captured in a study of regulatory T cells in long-lasting Graves disease. Study information: For under 3 months, newly diagnosed Graves' patients had been taking antithyroid drugs.

Researchers made TCR beta libraries by using iRepertoire HTBI primers and running Arm-PCR on CDR3 regions. TCRdb reanalysed the multiplex PCR reads using MiXCR and keeps one entry per CDR3 protein. The sample yields approximately 360,000 distinct CDR3 sequences, approximately 12% seen once. The sample holds a few counts of this clonotype. The ends were cut back, 3 bases at V and 7 bases at J, with 13 bases in the middle. CDR1 is MNHEY, CDR2 SMNVEV, per germline (reference sequence). This CDR3 region has 14 residues. Time point of the sample: newly diagnosed GD, antithyroid drugs for less than 3 months. From PBMCs, RNA was extracted and then used to make the TCR library. In addition, the sample was reused for a study of T cells in Graves' hyperthyroidism and ophthalmopathy. That paper adds: Initially, a first-round RT-PCR of the TCR CDR3 employed the HTBI primer set. Ophthalmopathy, as predicted by the model, came a median around 6.7 months after the prediction.

The source is a woman aged 18-29 years with Graves disease. The sequencing here drew on peripheral blood mononuclear cells (PBMCs), taken at new diagnosis, from a patient treated with antithyroid drugs. The chain links TRBV27 to TRBJ1-5; possible D gene TRBD1, 5 bases. CDR3 DNA: TGTGCCAGCAGTTTTAAGGGGAGTAGGCAGCCCCAGCATTTT. Its translation: CASSFKGSRQPQHF.